Shown below are 32 T cell receptor beta chains from a single sample sequenced in a study of shared clonotypes between healthy human individuals (dated by TCRdb to about 2020). CD8 naive samples were CD45RO-negative cells positively selected for CCR7, giving a CD45RA+CCR7+ population that excluded TemRA cells. Library prep was done by the immunoSEQ multiplex PCR assay. TCRdb limited this immuneACCESS table to in-frame rearrangements with V and J called. A share of clones is missing; checked studies link under half to unresolved V genes, and the rest is unexplained. For this sample there are about 2 million clones; less than 95% appear just once. Of the sample, more than 0.95% falls within the top ten clones. Sequenced input: naive CD8+ T cells sorted from blood. The cell subset or site label for this specimen denotes: CD45RA+CCR7+. The receptors shown here come from a man in his late teens or twenties in good health.

The CDR3 bases are TGTGCCATCAGTGACTTAGGCACAGATACGCAGTATTTT. Encoded protein: CAISDLGTDTQYF. This chain connects TRBV10-3 to TRBJ2-3; D is unclear. Germline V CDR1 and CDR2: ENHRY, SYGVKD. CDR3 length: 13 residues. Trimming shortened V by 3 bases and J by 1 base, and 5 bases separated the two germline ends.

In its sample, this clone was seen a few times. The chain uses TRBV13 and TRBJ1-6; the D is unclear. The germline CDR1 and CDR2 sequences are PRHDT and FYEKMQ (reference sequence). With 2 bases removed from V and 10 bases from J, the gap between germline ends came to 18 bases. The CDR3 spans 16 residues. The CDR3 nucleotides are TGTGCCAGCAGCTTACTCCAGTCCCCACTGGGGTCACCCCTCCACTTT. It encodes CASSLLQSPLGSPLHF.

V and J are TRBV10-2 and TRBJ2-7; D unresolved. Germline-derived CDR1 and CDR2 are WSHSY and SAAADI. Trimming shortened V by 2 bases and J by 5 bases, and 4 bases separated the two germline ends. This CDR3 region has 11 residues. The CDR3 reads CASSERDEQYF. The CDR3 DNA is TGCGCCAGCAGTGAGAGGGACGAGCAGTACTTC.

The chain uses TRBV13 and TRBJ2-1; 7 bases are shared with TRBD2. CDR3 length: 17 amino acids. Germline CDR1 reads PRHDT; CDR2 reads FYEKMQ (reference sequence). V shed 5 bases, J shed 7 bases, and the junction held 17 bases outside the gene matches. CDR3 loop: CASSPRGSGPSGNEQFF. In DNA, the CDR3 is TGTGCCAGCAGCCCCCGGGGTAGCGGGCCCTCAGGGAATGAGCAGTTCTTC.

The rearrangement links TRBV15 to TRBJ1-4; 7 bases agree with TRBD1. Looked up from germline, CDR1 is LNHNV and CDR2 is YYDKDF (reference sequence). The V and J ends lost 5 bases and 6 bases, in that order; junction bases with no gene match: 9. There are 15 residues in the CDR3. CDR3 coding DNA: TGTGCCACCAGCTGGAGCCGGGACAGCTATGAAAAACTGTTTTTT. It encodes CATSWSRDSYEKLFF.

Notes on this clone: The same CDR3 is also encoded by other DNA sequences in this sample. The DNA of the CDR3 is TGTGCCAGCAGTGACGGATCCTACAATGAGCAGTTCTTC. It yields the protein CASSDGSYNEQFF. This chain connects TRBV6-6 to TRBJ2-1; D unresolved. The CDR3 is made up of 13 amino acids. The V and J ends lost 5 bases and 1 base respectively, with 6 bases between them. CDR1 and CDR2 from the germline V gene are MNHNY and SVGAGI (reference sequence).

The genes are TRBV9 and TRBJ2-2; no clear D gene. The CDR3 is made up of 14 amino acids. Deletions cut 0 bases from V and 7 bases from J, with 10 bases between. CDR1 and CDR2 from the germline V gene are SGDLS and YYNGEE. This CDR3 is CASSVGLSGGELFF. CDR3 sequence (DNA): TGTGCCAGCAGCGTAGGTTTGTCTGGCGGGGAGCTGTTTTTT.

The V gene is TRBV7-6, the J gene TRBJ1-4; 7 nucleotides line up with TRBD1. Germline V lookup: CDR1 SGHVS, CDR2 FNYEAQ. CDR3 length: 15 residues. With V trimmed by 5 bases and J by 4 bases, 7 bases remained unmatched. As DNA, the CDR3 is TGTGCCAGCAGCCTCCGGGACAGTCTTAATGAAAAACTGTTTTTT. Translating gives CASSLRDSLNEKLFF.

In regard to this clone: The germline gene is not matched at one end of the junction; a read error may be the cause. J is TRBJ2-1 and V is TRBV13; TRBD2 might be the D (5 bases). The CDR3 has 14 amino acids. From germline, CDR1 is PRHDT and CDR2 FYEKMQ (reference sequence). The CDR3 protein is CASSLGLPSPEQFF. In DNA form, the CDR3 reads TGTGCCAGCAGCCTAGGACTGCCGTCCCCTGAGCAGTTCTTC. Full variable domain (rest looked up from reference TRBV13 and TRBJ2-1): AAGVIQSPRHLIKEKRETATLKCYPIPRHDTVYWYQQGPGQDPQFLISFYEKMQSDKGSIPDRFSAQQFSDYHSELNMSSLELGDSALYFCASSLGLPSPEQFFGPGTRLTVL.

The CDR3 protein is CASSDGAGGPNQFF. CDR3 sequence (DNA): TGTGCCAGCAGTGATGGAGCGGGGGGCCCGAACCAGTTCTTC. The rearrangement joins TRBV2 to TRBJ2-1; TRBD2 matches 9 bases. With 3 bases clipped from V and 13 bases from J, the junction kept 10 bases outside the gene matches. CDR1 SNHLY and CDR2 FYNNEI come from the germline V gene. The CDR3 consists of 14 residues. Full variable domain (remainder filled in from reference TRBV2 and TRBJ2-1): EPEVTQTPSHQVTQMGQEVILRCVPISNHLYFYWYRQILGQKVEFLVSFYNNEISEKSEIFDDQFSVERPDGSNFTLKIRSTKLEDSAMYFCASSDGAGGPNQFFGPGTRLTVL.

This rearrangement joins TRBV7-9 to TRBJ2-1; 9 bases align to TRBD2. Germline V gene data show CDR1 as SEHNR and CDR2 as FQNEAQ (reference sequence). The CDR3 contains 17 residues. Trimming took 4 bases from V and 4 from J; bases not matched to a gene: 11. CDR3 coding DNA: TGTGCCAGCAGCTCCCCCCTGCCGGGACTAGCTTACAATGAGCAGTTCTTC. This encodes CASSSPLPGLAYNEQFF.

Turning to this clone: At one boundary the junction diverges from the germline segment, which might be a read error. This sequence joins TRBV9 and TRBJ2-5, with a weak D call TRBD2 (6 bases). The CDR3 runs to 14 residues. Germline CDR1 and CDR2: SGDLS and YYNGEE. The DNA for the CDR3 is TGTGCCGGCAGCGTTAGCAGGAGGGTCGAGACCCAGTACTTC. The encoded protein is CAGSVSRRVETQYF.

The chain joins TRBV30 to TRBJ1-4; a possible D gene is TRBD1 (5 bases). The CDR3 is 14 residues long. CDR1 and CDR2 (germline): GTSNPN, SVGIG (reference sequence). Here the CDR3 DNA reads TGTGTCGGACAAGGGATTTCAACTAATGAAAAACTGTTTTTT. Its protein product is CVGQGISTNEKLFF.

About this clone itself: Other DNA sequences within the sample encode an identical CDR3. V usage is TRBV27 and J usage is TRBJ2-7, with D perhaps matching TRBD1 or TRBD2 (5 bases each). The CDR3 extends over 13 amino acids. Germline V lookup: CDR1 MNHEY, CDR2 SMNVEV (reference sequence). V lost 6 bases and J 2 bases, leaving 11 bases between the germline ends. For the CDR3, the DNA is TGTGCCAGCAGCGGGACGGGGACCTACGAGCAGTACTTC. Translation gives CASSGTGTYEQYF.

The V call is TRBV13, the J call TRBJ1-3; TRBD1 might be the D (6 bases). The V gene lost 5 bases and the J gene lost 4 bases, with 9 bases spanning the gap. CDR1 is PRHDT, CDR2 FYEKMQ, per germline (reference sequence). CDR3 length: 13 residues. CDR3 coding DNA: TGTGCCAGCAGCGACGGACAGGGAAACACCATATATTTT. Translating it yields CASSDGQGNTIYF. Variable domain in full (rest from reference TRBV13 and TRBJ1-3): AAGVIQSPRHLIKEKRETATLKCYPIPRHDTVYWYQQGPGQDPQFLISFYEKMQSDKGSIPDRFSAQQFSDYHSELNMSSLELGDSALYFCASSDGQGNTIYFGEGSWLTVV.

The rearrangement links TRBV4-3 to TRBJ1-2; 7 positions agree with TRBD1. CDR1 LGHNA and CDR2 YSLEER come from the germline V gene. V shed 0 bases and J 3 bases; nucleotides not matched to a gene: 4. CDR3 length: 15 amino acids. The CDR3 sequence is CASSQDWDSYYGYTF. As DNA, the CDR3 is TGCGCCAGCAGCCAAGATTGGGACAGTTACTATGGCTACACCTTC.

The CDR3 coding sequence is TGCGCCAGCAGCTTGGAGGCATATGAAGAGACCCAGTACTTC. This codes for CASSLEAYEETQYF. The V call is TRBV5-1, the J call TRBJ2-5, with D uncertain. CDR3 length: 14 residues. Germline V gene data show CDR1 as SGHRS and CDR2 as YFSETQ. Trimming took 0 bases from V and 3 from J, leaving 9 bases between them.

This rearrangement joins TRBV30 to TRBJ2-1; D unresolved. V was shortened by 6 bases and J by 8 bases, with 20 bases between the two germline ends. The CDR3 loop spans 14 amino acids. From germline, CDR1 is GTSNPN and CDR2 SVGIG (reference sequence). The CDR3 region is CACTLGPRWDEQFF. The CDR3, as DNA: TGTGCCTGCACACTCGGCCCCCGCTGGGATGAGCAGTTCTTC.

The chain has TRBV28 and TRBJ2-5, with D perhaps TRBD1 or TRBD2 (5 bases each). V was cut by 5 bases and J by 5 bases, with 15 bases left in between. The length of the CDR3 is 14 residues. CDR1 is MDHEN and CDR2 is SYDVKM in the germline V gene. CDR3 bases: TGTGCCAGCAGTGAAAATCGGGGCCGGGAGACCCAGTACTTC. Residues: CASSENRGRETQYF. The full variable domain, with the rest looked up from reference TRBV28 and TRBJ2-5, is DVKVTQSSRYLVKRTGEKVFLECVQDMDHENMFWYRQDPGLGLRLIYFSYDVKMKEKGDIPEGYSVSREKKERFSLILESASTNQTSMYLCASSENRGRETQYFGPGTRLLVL.

J is TRBJ2-7 and V is TRBV12-2; the table names TRBD2, a call not compared with the DNA. TRBV12-2 is shown as a pseudogene. CDR3 length equals 14 residues. In nucleotides, the CDR3 is TGTGCAAGTCGCTTATCGGGTAGTCCCTACGAGCAGTACTTC. Protein sequence: CASRLSGSPYEQYF.

This clone was seen a single time. Distinct nucleotide sequences in the sample also encode this CDR3. DNA of the CDR3: TGTGCCAGCAGCGTAGGGGACGGATCCTACGAGCAGTACTTC. As protein: CASSVGDGSYEQYF. The V gene is TRBV9, the J gene TRBJ2-7; D is tentatively TRBD1 or TRBD2 (5 bases each). Between the trimmed V and J ends, which lost 0 bases and 1 base, there was a span of 8 bases. The germline gives CDR1 SGDLS, CDR2 YYNGEE. This CDR3 comprises 14 residues.

V and J are TRBV5-1 and TRBJ2-1; D is undetermined. V lost 1 base and J 2 bases, leaving 13 bases between the germline ends. CDR1 is SGHRS, CDR2 YFSETQ, per germline. CDR3 length: 16 amino acids. This chain's CDR3 is CASSLYSATTYNEQFF. The DNA of the CDR3 is TGCGCCAGCAGCTTGTACTCGGCAACAACCTACAATGAGCAGTTCTTC.

The V and J genes are TRBV30 and TRBJ2-7, with D perhaps matching TRBD2 (6 bases). Deletions cut 6 bases from V and 1 base from J, with 13 bases between. In germline, CDR1 is GTSNPN, CDR2 SVGIG (reference sequence). The CDR3 covers 13 residues. The CDR3 DNA sequence: TGTGCCTGTGGGGCGGGGCCTTCCTACGAGCAGTACTTC. It yields the protein CACGAGPSYEQYF.

Worth noting for this clone: Other DNA sequences in this sample translate to the same CDR3. This chain uses TRBV27 with TRBJ2-3; 9 bases map to TRBD1. The germline gives CDR1 MNHEY, CDR2 SMNVEV (reference sequence). The CDR3 sequence is 16 residues long. V lost 1 base to trimming and J lost 3 bases; unmatched junction nucleotides: 5. This CDR3 reads CASSLLLGQGTDTQYF. In DNA form, the CDR3 reads TGTGCCAGCAGTTTATTACTGGGACAGGGAACAGATACGCAGTATTTT.

The V call is TRBV7-9, the J call TRBJ2-2; D is possibly TRBD1 or TRBD2 (6 bases each). Germline values: CDR1 SEHNR, CDR2 FQNEAQ (reference sequence). V dropped 4 bases and J dropped 4 bases, with 16 bases sitting between them. The CDR3 is 16 amino acids. This CDR3 is CASSSKRGAATGELFF. The CDR3, as DNA: TGTGCCAGCAGCTCCAAAAGGGGGGCGGCCACCGGGGAGCTGTTTTTT.

DNA for the CDR3: TGTGCCAGCAGTGGGGTCGGCTGGGGCCCGAACACCGGGGAGCTGTTTTTT. It yields the protein CASSGVGWGPNTGELFF. This sequence joins TRBV6-1 and TRBJ2-2; D possibly corresponds to TRBD1 (5 bases). With 4 bases removed from V and 0 bases from J, the gap between germline ends came to 15 bases. The CDR3 spans 17 residues. Germline CDR1 MNHNS, CDR2 SASEGT.

The J gene is TRBJ2-7, the V gene TRBV11-2; maybe TRBD1 (5 bases). This CDR3 spans 16 amino acids. Trimming left V 4 bases short and J 1 base short, with 17 bases between. CDR1 and CDR2 (germline): SGHAT, FQNNGV. The CDR3 coding sequence is TGTGCCAGCAGCTCCGTCCCCCCGACAGTGTCCTACGAGCAGTACTTC. Amino acid sequence: CASSSVPPTVSYEQYF.

This clone has only one observation. The chain carries TRBV19 and TRBJ1-2, with D uncertain. Deletions cut 3 bases from V and 7 bases from J, with 15 bases between. Looked up from germline, CDR1 is LNHDA and CDR2 is SQIVND (reference sequence). The CDR3 has 14 amino acids. The CDR3 loop reads CASSIEAGSGGYTF. The DNA for the CDR3 is TGTGCCAGTAGTATTGAGGCGGGGAGTGGTGGCTACACCTTC. Filled out from reference TRBV19 and TRBJ1-2, the complete variable domain reads DGGITQSPKYLFRKEGQNVTLSCEQNLNHDAMYWYRQDPGQGLRLIYYSQIVNDFQKGDIAEGYSVSREKKESFPLTVTSAQKNPTAFYLCASSIEAGSGGYTFGSGTRLTVV.

CDR3 in amino acids: CASSGRRGSNTEAFF. The CDR3, as DNA: TGTGCCAGCAGCGGCCGGAGGGGATCGAACACTGAAGCTTTCTTT. The J gene is TRBJ1-1, the V gene TRBV9; a possible D gene is TRBD1 (5 bases). V was shortened by 3 bases and J by 1 base, with 13 bases between the two germline ends. In germline, CDR1 is SGDLS, CDR2 YYNGEE. This CDR3 is 15 amino acids long. Drawing the rest from reference TRBV9 and TRBJ1-1, the complete variable domain is DSGVTQTPKHLITATGQRVTLRCSPRSGDLSVYWYQQSLDQGLQFLIQYYNGEERAKGNILERFSAQQFPDLHSELNLSSLELGDSALYFCASSGRRGSNTEAFFGQGTRLTVV.

The CDR3 spells CASSIGSLDPAFF. For the CDR3, the DNA is TGTGCCAGTAGTATCGGCTCCCTTGACCCAGCTTTCTTT. V and J are TRBV19 and TRBJ1-1; D gene unclear. Trimming stripped 3 bases from V and 10 bases from J, with 15 bases between. The germline V gene encodes CDR1 LNHDA and CDR2 SQIVND (reference sequence). This CDR3 region has 13 residues.

This chain links TRBV13 with TRBJ1-1; maybe TRBD1 (5 bases). Germline CDR1 is PRHDT and CDR2 is FYEKMQ (reference sequence). The CDR3 runs 14 residues. Trimming took off 5 bases at V and 0 bases at J, with 10 bases between the two ends. CDR3 sequence (DNA): TGTGCCAGCAGCGACCAGGACATGAACACTGAAGCTTTCTTT. It encodes CASSDQDMNTEAFF.

V and J are TRBV11-2 and TRBJ2-1; TRBD1 or TRBD2 may be the D gene (6 bases each). The CDR3 is 16 residues long. The V and J ends lost 6 bases and 5 bases respectively, with 20 bases between them. CDR1 and CDR2 (germline): SGHAT, FQNNGV. CDR3 in DNA: TGTGCCAGCAGAAACCCTCAGGGGCTAGCGCACAATGAGCAGTTCTTC. Its protein product is CASRNPQGLAHNEQFF. The full variable domain, with the rest looked up from reference TRBV11-2 and TRBJ2-1, is EAGVAQSPRYKIIEKRQSVAFWCNPISGHATLYWYQQILGQGPKLLIQFQNNGVVDDSQLPKDRFSAERLKGVDSTLKIQPAKLEDSAVYLCASRNPQGLAHNEQFFGPGTRLTVL.